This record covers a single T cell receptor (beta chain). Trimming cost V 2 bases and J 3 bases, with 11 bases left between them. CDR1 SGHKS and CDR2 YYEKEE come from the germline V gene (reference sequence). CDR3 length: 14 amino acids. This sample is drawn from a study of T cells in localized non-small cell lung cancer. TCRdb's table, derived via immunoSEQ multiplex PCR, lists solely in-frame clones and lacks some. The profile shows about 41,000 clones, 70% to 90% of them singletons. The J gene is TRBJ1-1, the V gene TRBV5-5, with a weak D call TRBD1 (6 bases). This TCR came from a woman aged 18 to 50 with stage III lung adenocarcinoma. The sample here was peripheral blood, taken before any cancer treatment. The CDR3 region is CASSLRGEYTEAFF. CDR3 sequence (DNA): TGTGCCAGCAGCTTAAGGGGGGAATACACTGAAGCTTTCTTT. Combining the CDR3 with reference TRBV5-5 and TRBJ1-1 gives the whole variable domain DAGVTQSPTHLIKTRGQQVTLRCSPISGHKSVSWYQQVLGQGPQFIFQYYEKEERGRGNFPDRFSARQFPNYSSELNVNALLLGDSALYLCASSLRGEYTEAFFGQGTRLTVV.